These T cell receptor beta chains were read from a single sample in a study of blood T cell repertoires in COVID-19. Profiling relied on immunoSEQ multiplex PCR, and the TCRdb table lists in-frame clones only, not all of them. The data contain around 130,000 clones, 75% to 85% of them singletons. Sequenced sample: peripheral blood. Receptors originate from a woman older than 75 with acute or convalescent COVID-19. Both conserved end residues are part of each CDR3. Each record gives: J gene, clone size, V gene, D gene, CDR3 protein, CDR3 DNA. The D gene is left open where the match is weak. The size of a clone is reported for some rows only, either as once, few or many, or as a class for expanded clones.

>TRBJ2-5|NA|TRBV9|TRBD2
CASSVMGLAGKETQYF
TGTGCCAGCAGCGTCATGGGGCTAGCGGGGAAGGAGACCCAGTACTTC
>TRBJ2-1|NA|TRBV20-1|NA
CSARYNGGSFF
TGCAGTGCTAGATACAACGGAGGGTCCTTCTTC
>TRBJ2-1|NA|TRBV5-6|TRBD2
CASSLSGTSSYNEQFF
TGTGCCAGCAGCCTGTCCGGGACTAGCTCCTACAATGAGCAGTTCTTC
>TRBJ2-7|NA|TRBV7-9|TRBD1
CASSGPSTGVSYEQYF
TGTGCCAGCAGCGGACCAAGTACAGGGGTCTCCTACGAGCAGTACTTC
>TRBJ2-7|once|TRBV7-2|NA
CASSLESYEQYF
TGTGCCAGCAGCTTAGAGAGTTACGAGCAGTACTTC
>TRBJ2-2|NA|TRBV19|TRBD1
CASLGGQGIGELFF
TGTGCCAGTCTTGGGGGACAGGGCATCGGGGAGCTGTTTTTT
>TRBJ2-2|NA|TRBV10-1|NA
CASSHRRRNTGELFF
TGCGCCAGCAGCCATAGACGGAGGAACACCGGGGAGCTGTTTTTT
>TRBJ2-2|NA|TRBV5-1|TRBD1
CASSRGQGTPGELFF
TGCGCCAGCAGCCGGGGACAGGGAACCCCCGGGGAGCTGTTTTTT
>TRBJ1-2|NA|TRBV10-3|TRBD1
CAISEPKGSSGGGYGYTF
TGTGCCATCAGTGAGCCAAAGGGGAGCTCAGGGGGTGGCTATGGCTACACCTTC
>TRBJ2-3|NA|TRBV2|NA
CASSGLVADTQYF
TGTGCCAGCAGTGGGCTAGTAGCGGATACGCAGTATTTT
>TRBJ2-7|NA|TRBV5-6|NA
CASGAGYEQYF
TGTGCCAGCGGTGCGGGTTACGAGCAGTACTTC
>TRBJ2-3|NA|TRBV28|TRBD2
CASSQAGSPRWSDTQYF
TGTGCCAGCAGCCAAGCGGGGTCCCCTCGGTGGTCGGATACGCAGTATTTT
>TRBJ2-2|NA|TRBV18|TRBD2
CASSPPGLAGLRDTGELFF
TGTGCCAGCTCACCCCCCGGACTAGCGGGGTTAAGGGACACCGGGGAGCTGTTTTTT
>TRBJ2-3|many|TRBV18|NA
CASSPSTSNTDTQYF
TGTGCCAGCTCACCGTCTACTAGCAACACAGATACGCAGTATTTT
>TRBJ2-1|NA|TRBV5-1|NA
CASSLNFGQSSYNEQFF
TGCGCCAGCAGCTTGAATTTTGGGCAGAGCTCCTACAATGAGCAGTTCTTC
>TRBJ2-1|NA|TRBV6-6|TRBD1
CASSYLDRVFNEQFF
TGTGCCAGCAGTTACCTGGACAGGGTTTTCAATGAGCAGTTCTTC
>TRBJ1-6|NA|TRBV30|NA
CAWSVQPSYNSPLHF
TGTGCCTGGAGTGTACAGCCCTCCTATAATTCACCCCTCCACTTT
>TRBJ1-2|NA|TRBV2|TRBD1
CASSQQGIEGYTF
TGTGCCAGCAGTCAACAGGGGATAGAAGGCTACACCTTC
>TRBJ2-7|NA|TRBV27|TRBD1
CASSLDRDSYEQYF
TGTGCCAGCAGTCTCGACAGGGACTCCTACGAGCAGTACTTC
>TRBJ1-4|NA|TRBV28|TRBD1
CASSLGFGTGDEKLFF
TGTGCCAGCAGTTTGGGATTCGGAACAGGGGACGAAAAACTGTTTTTT
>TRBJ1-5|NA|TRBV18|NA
CASSPDMNQPQHF
TGTGCCAGCTCACCTGACATGAATCAGCCCCAGCATTTT
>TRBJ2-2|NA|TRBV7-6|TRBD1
CASSLGTGGIGELFF
TGTGCCAGCAGCTTGGGGACAGGGGGCATCGGGGAGCTGTTTTTT
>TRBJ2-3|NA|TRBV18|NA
CASSPASSDTQYF
TGTGCCAGCTCACCAGCTAGTTCAGATACGCAGTATTTT
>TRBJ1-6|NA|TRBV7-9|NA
CASHVYNSPLHF
TGTGCCAGCCACGTCTACAATTCACCCCTCCACTTT
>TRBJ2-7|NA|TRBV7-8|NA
CASSPRRQSSYEQYF
TGTGCCAGCAGCCCCCGTAGACAGTCCTCCTACGAGCAGTACTTC
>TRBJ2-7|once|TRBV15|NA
CATSIRIQGTSYEQYF
TGTGCCACCAGCATCCGGATACAGGGAACGTCCTACGAGCAGTACTTC
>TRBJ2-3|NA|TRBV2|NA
CASKVDRSTDTQYF
TGTGCCAGCAAGGTGGACAGAAGCACAGATACGCAGTATTTT
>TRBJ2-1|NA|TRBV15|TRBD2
CATSRDGGAGGGEQFF
TGTGCCACCAGCAGAGATGGAGGAGCGGGGGGGGGTGAGCAGTTCTTC
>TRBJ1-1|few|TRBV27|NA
CASSWTGTRKEAFF
TGTGCCAGCAGTTGGACCGGGACAAGGAAGGAAGCTTTCTTT
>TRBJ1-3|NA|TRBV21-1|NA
CASSKGVAGRDTIYF
TGTGCCAGCAGCAAAGGGGTTGCCGGGAGAGACACCATATATTTT
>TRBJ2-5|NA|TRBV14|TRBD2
CASSQGGRVAGAQETQYF
TGTGCCAGCAGCCAAGGGGGTCGAGTAGCGGGGGCCCAAGAGACCCAGTACTTC
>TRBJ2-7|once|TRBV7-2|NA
CASSLVSTGIPYEQYF
TGTGCCAGCAGCTTAGTTTCCACAGGTATCCCCTACGAGCAGTACTTC
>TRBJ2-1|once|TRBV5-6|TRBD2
CASSLKGTSGSWLFF
TGTGCCAGCAGCTTGAAAGGGACTAGCGGGAGTTGGCTGTTCTTC
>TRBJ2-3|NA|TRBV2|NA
CASNLRGGEVSDTQYF
TGTGCCAGCAACCTAAGGGGGGGAGAGGTGTCAGATACGCAGTATTTT
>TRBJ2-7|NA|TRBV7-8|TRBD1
CASSADRLYEQYF
TGTGCCAGCAGTGCGGACAGGTTATACGAGCAGTACTTC
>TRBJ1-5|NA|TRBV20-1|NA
CSASGQTNQPQHF
TGCAGTGCTAGTGGCCAGACAAATCAGCCCCAGCATTTT
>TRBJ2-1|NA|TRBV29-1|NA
CSAIEQGGNEQFF
TGCAGCGCCATTGAACAGGGCGGCAATGAGCAGTTCTTC
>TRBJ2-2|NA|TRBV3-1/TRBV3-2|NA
CASSPGDTGELFF
TGTGCCAGCAGCCCCGGGGACACCGGGGAGCTGTTTTTT
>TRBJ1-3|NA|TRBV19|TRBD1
CASSPGTEGSGNTIYF
TGTGCCAGTAGTCCCGGGACAGAAGGCTCTGGAAACACCATATATTTT
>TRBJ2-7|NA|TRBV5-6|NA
CASSLDRVLSYEQYF
TGTGCCAGCAGCTTGGACAGGGTTTTAAGCTACGAGCAGTACTTC
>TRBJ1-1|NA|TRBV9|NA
CASSVGGENRVGTEAFF
TGTGCCAGCAGCGTAGGAGGGGAGAACAGGGTAGGGACTGAAGCTTTCTTT
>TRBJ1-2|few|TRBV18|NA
CASSPRSLNPDGYTF
TGTGCCAGCTCACCACGGTCTTTGAATCCGGATGGCTACACCTTC
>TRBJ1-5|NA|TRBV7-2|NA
CASSSEPGQHPYSNQPQHF
TGTGCCAGCAGCTCAGAACCGGGACAACACCCATATAGCAATCAGCCCCAGCATTTT
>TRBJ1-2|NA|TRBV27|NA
CASSLQGKEVDGYTF
TGTGCCAGCAGTCTGCAAGGGAAGGAGGTGGATGGCTACACCTTC
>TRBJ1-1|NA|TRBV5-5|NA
CASSHETANTEAFF
TGTGCCAGCAGCCACGAGACAGCGAACACTGAAGCTTTCTTT
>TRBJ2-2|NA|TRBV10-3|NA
CAISDPLLREPNTGELFF
TGTGCCATCAGTGACCCTCTCTTGCGCGAACCGAACACCGGGGAGCTGTTTTTT
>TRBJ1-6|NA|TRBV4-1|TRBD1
CASSQGQLRDRVSPLHF
TGCGCCAGCAGCCAAGGTCAACTCCGGGACAGGGTTTCACCCCTCCACTTT
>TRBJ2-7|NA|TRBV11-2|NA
CASSSLVLSGGPFEQYF
TGTGCCAGCAGCTCCCTAGTACTCTCCGGGGGGCCATTTGAGCAGTACTTC
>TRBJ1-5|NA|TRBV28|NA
CASSRWGGADNQPQHF
TGTGCCAGCAGTCGGTGGGGGGGGGCAGACAATCAGCCCCAGCATTTT
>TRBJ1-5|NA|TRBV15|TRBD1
CATSRDRTGGQPQHF
TGTGCCACCAGCAGAGATAGAACAGGGGGCCAGCCCCAGCATTTT
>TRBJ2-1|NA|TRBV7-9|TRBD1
CASSLTGTAPYNEQFF
TGTGCCAGCAGCTTAACCGGGACAGCCCCCTACAATGAGCAGTTCTTC
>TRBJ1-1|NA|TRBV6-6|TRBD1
CASQNRGWNTEAFF
TGTGCCAGTCAAAACAGGGGGTGGAACACTGAAGCTTTCTTT
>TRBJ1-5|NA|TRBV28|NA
CASSHPRDLKYSNQPQHF
TGTGCCAGCAGCCACCCTCGGGACTTAAAGTATAGCAATCAGCCCCAGCATTTT
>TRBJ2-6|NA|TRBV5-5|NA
CASSLNRASGANVLTF
TGTGCCAGCAGCCTAAACAGGGCCTCTGGGGCCAACGTCCTGACTTTC
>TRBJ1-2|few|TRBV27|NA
CASSLGGEGIYGYTF
TGTGCCAGCAGTTTAGGGGGGGAAGGAATCTATGGCTACACCTTC
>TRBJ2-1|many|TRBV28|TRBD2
CASRTAGVVGEQFF
TGTGCCAGCAGGACAGCGGGAGTTGTAGGGGAGCAGTTCTTC
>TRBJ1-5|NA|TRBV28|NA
CASSLPATRGLQHF
TGTGCCAGCAGTTTACCGGCTACACGGGGTCTCCAGCATTTT